These 29 T cell receptor beta chains came from one sample sequenced in a study of blood T cell repertoires in COVID-19. The repertoire was sequenced with immunoSEQ multiplex PCR; TCRdb's copy has only in-frame clones and lacks some. Here the sample spans about 160,000 clones, 82% being singletons. The source material was PBMCs or T cells enriched from blood (not recorded which). The receptor set was obtained from a man in his sixties who had recovered from COVID-19.

The genes are TRBV3-1 (or the pseudogene TRBV3-2) and TRBJ1-5; D is perhaps TRBD1 (5 bases). V gave up 3 bases and J gave up 5 bases, with 11 bases separating them. This CDR3 has 14 amino acids. CDR1 and CDR2 from the germline V gene are LGHDT and YNNKEL (reference sequence). DNA of the CDR3: TGTGCCAGCAGCCAGAGGGGAGGGGATCAGCCCCAGCATTTT. This translates into CASSQRGGDQPQHF.

This clone has only one observation. The chain combines TRBV7-3 with TRBJ2-1, with TRBD2 identical over 16 bases. Germline-derived CDR1 and CDR2 are SGHTA and FQGTGA. CDR3 length: 16 amino acids. Germline trimming cut 2 bases from V and 12 bases from J; bases unmatched to any gene: 7. CDR3 DNA sequence: TGTGCCAGCAGCTTATCCCCGGGACTAGCGGGAGGGGGGCAGTTCTTC. Protein sequence: CASSLSPGLAGGGQFF.

This rearrangement joins TRBV28 to TRBJ2-5; weak D call: TRBD1 (6 bases). Germline-derived CDR1 and CDR2 are MDHEN and SYDVKM. Between the trimmed V and J ends, which lost 0 bases and 11 bases, there was a span of 16 bases. The CDR3 spans 14 residues. The CDR3 DNA follows: TGTGCCAGCAGTTTATGGGTCGGACAGTCGCCGCAGTACTTC. This encodes CASSLWVGQSPQYF.

The rearrangement joins TRBV7-2 to TRBJ2-7; 10 bases match TRBD2. The CDR3 spans 15 residues. CDR1 and CDR2 from the germline V gene are SGHTA and FQGNSA. J was trimmed by 6 bases and V by 2 bases; bases with no gene match: 7. Here the CDR3 reads CASSLRRAGGGEQYF. Here the CDR3 DNA reads TGTGCCAGCAGCTTAAGGCGAGCGGGAGGGGGCGAGCAGTACTTC.

The chain is built from TRBV2 and TRBJ2-7, with D possibly matching TRBD1 (6 bases). V lost 6 bases and J lost 2, with 11 bases in between. The CDR3 sequence is 13 residues long. Germline values: CDR1 SNHLY, CDR2 FYNNEI. CDR3 loop: CASRADSPYEQYF. The CDR3 nucleotides are TGTGCCAGCAGAGCGGACAGCCCCTACGAGCAGTACTTC.

The chain joins TRBV7-2 to TRBJ2-4, with 7 bases lining up with TRBD2. Losses at the gene ends were 3 bases for V and 0 bases for J; bases not matched to a gene: 11. The germline CDR1 and CDR2 sequences are SGHTA and FQGNSA. The CDR3 extends over 18 amino acids. The CDR3 DNA reads as TGTGCCAGCAGCTTGAATGCGGCGGGAGTCTTAGCCAAAAACATTCAGTACTTC. Its protein product is CASSLNAAGVLAKNIQYF.

The V call is TRBV7-2, the J call TRBJ2-5; possible D gene TRBD1, 5 bases. This CDR3 has 16 residues. Germline loops: CDR1 SGHTA, CDR2 FQGNSA. Trimming cost V 0 bases and J 2 bases, with 13 bases left between them. CDR3 bases: TGTGCCAGCAGCTTAGCTGGCAGGGCGAATCAAGAGACCCAGTACTTC. Translated: CASSLAGRANQETQYF.

CDR3 sequence reads: CAIRGQALYGYTF. Here the CDR3 DNA reads TGTGCCATCCGAGGACAGGCGCTCTATGGCTACACCTTC. This chain uses TRBV28 with TRBJ1-2; 7 nucleotides agree with TRBD1. From germline, CDR1 is MDHEN and CDR2 SYDVKM. V shed 10 bases, J shed 4 bases, and the junction held 9 bases outside the gene matches. The CDR3 length is 13 residues.

This clone was counted between two and nine times. The chain has TRBV14 and TRBJ1-2, with D maybe TRBD1 (5 bases). Trimming removed 4 bases from V and 4 bases from J, with 13 bases in between. The CDR3 covers 14 residues. Germline V lookup: CDR1 SGHDN, CDR2 FVKESK. This chain's CDR3 is CASSRGTTSYGYTF. The CDR3 bases are TGTGCCAGCAGCCGAGGGACTACCTCCTATGGCTACACCTTC.

The chain employs TRBV5-1 and TRBJ1-1; 7 nucleotides line up with TRBD1. The V gene's germline CDR1 is SGHRS and CDR2 YFSETQ. J lost 5 bases, V lost 0 bases, and 10 bases had no gene match. CDR3 length: 16 amino acids. The CDR3 loop is CASSLEFRQGGTEAFF. CDR3 DNA: TGCGCCAGCAGCTTGGAATTCCGGCAGGGGGGAACTGAAGCTTTCTTT. Filled out from reference TRBV5-1 and TRBJ1-1, the complete variable domain reads KAGVTQTPRYLIKTRGQQVTLSCSPISGHRSVSWYQQTPGQGLQFLFEYFSETQRNKGNFPGRFSGRQFSNSRSEMNVSTLELGDSALYLCASSLEFRQGGTEAFFGQGTRLTVV.

The chain employs TRBV9 and TRBJ2-5, with D possibly TRBD1 on 5 matching bases. The CDR3 sequence is 17 residues long. In germline, CDR1 is SGDLS, CDR2 YYNGEE. Trimming pared 0 bases from V and 0 bases from J, leaving 15 bases between. In nucleotides, the CDR3 is TGTGCCAGCAGCGTAGGCATAACAGGAGCGTACCAAGAGACCCAGTACTTC. Encoded protein: CASSVGITGAYQETQYF.

V gene TRBV28 combines with J gene TRBJ1-5; D call uncertain. This CDR3 is 15 amino acids long. V was clipped by 8 bases and J by 5 bases, with 19 bases between them. From germline, CDR1 is MDHEN and CDR2 SYDVKM. DNA of the CDR3: TGTGCCAGCCTAAGGAGTCCCTTCGTATATCAGCCCCAGCATTTT. As protein: CASLRSPFVYQPQHF. The full variable domain, with the rest looked up from reference TRBV28 and TRBJ1-5, is DVKVTQSSRYLVKRTGEKVFLECVQDMDHENMFWYRQDPGLGLRLIYFSYDVKMKEKGDIPEGYSVSREKKERFSLILESASTNQTSMYLCASLRSPFVYQPQHFGDGTRLSIL.

This clone is a singleton in its sample. This chain links TRBV5-4 with TRBJ1-2; D is unresolved. Per the germline V gene, CDR1 is SGHNT and CDR2 is YYREEE (reference sequence). V lost 0 bases, J lost 5 bases, and 8 bases lay in between. The CDR3 is made up of 13 amino acids. The CDR3: CASSLDRVYGYTF. For the CDR3, the DNA is TGTGCCAGCAGCTTGGACAGAGTATATGGCTACACCTTC. Drawing the rest from reference TRBV5-4 and TRBJ1-2, the complete variable domain is ETGVTQSPTHLIKTRGQQVTLRCSSQSGHNTVSWYQQALGQGPQFIFQYYREEENGRGNFPPRFSGLQFPNYSSELNVNALELDDSALYLCASSLDRVYGYTFGSGTRLTVV.

The chain recombines TRBV7-8 with TRBJ1-2; 8 bases are shared with TRBD1. The CDR3 extends over 15 amino acids. V was clipped by 1 base and J by 7 bases; unmatched bases: 8. Germline CDR1 is SGHVS and CDR2 is FQNEAQ. The CDR3 here is CASSLEQGAERGYTF. CDR3 coding DNA: TGTGCCAGCAGCTTAGAGCAGGGGGCTGAGCGTGGCTACACCTTC. Combining the CDR3 with reference TRBV7-8 and TRBJ1-2 gives the whole variable domain GAGVSQSPRYKVAKRGQDVALRCDPISGHVSLFWYQQALGQGPEFLTYFQNEAQLDKSGLPSDRFFAERPEGSVSTLKIQRTQQEDSAVYLCASSLEQGAERGYTFGSGTRLTVV.

The chain combines TRBV10-3 with TRBJ1-2; possibly TRBD1 for D (6 bases). V gave up 3 bases and J gave up 3 bases, with 8 bases separating them. The CDR3 sequence is 13 residues long. CDR1 is ENHRY and CDR2 is SYGVKD in the germline V gene. The CDR3 sequence: CAISEAGDYGYTF. The CDR3 bases are TGTGCCATCAGTGAAGCAGGGGACTATGGCTACACCTTC.

This rearrangement joins TRBV7-8 to TRBJ1-6; D uncertain. The germline gives CDR1 SGHVS, CDR2 FQNEAQ. The V and J ends lost 1 base and 9 bases respectively, with 19 bases between them. The CDR3 consists of 17 residues. The chain's CDR3 is CASSLGESDPPTSPLHF. Written as DNA, the CDR3 is TGTGCCAGCAGCTTAGGGGAGAGTGATCCTCCCACTTCACCCCTCCACTTT.

The chain employs TRBV27 and TRBJ2-3; TRBD1 agrees at 7 bases. The CDR3 extends over 17 amino acids. Germline loops: CDR1 MNHEY, CDR2 SMNVEV (reference sequence). V dropped 0 bases and J dropped 1; count of bases not matched to a gene: 7. The CDR3, as DNA: TGTGCCAGCAGTTTATCGCCCGGGACAGAGGGCACAGATACGCAGTATTTT. It encodes CASSLSPGTEGTDTQYF.

This chain joins TRBV25-1 and TRBJ1-1; 8 bases map to TRBD1. The CDR3 has 15 amino acids. Per the germline V gene, CDR1 is MGHDK and CDR2 is SYGVNS. V lost 1 base to trimming and J lost 1 base; unmatched junction nucleotides: 2. CDR3 residues: CASSESGTGNTEAFF. The CDR3 DNA reads as TGTGCCAGCAGTGAATCGGGGACAGGGAACACTGAAGCTTTCTTT.

The CDR3 DNA is TGTGCCAGCAGTTACGGACTAGCGGGAGTTCCTGAGCAGTACTTC. Amino acid sequence: CASSYGLAGVPEQYF. This chain links TRBV28 with TRBJ2-7; 13 bases line up with TRBD2. Germline lookup yields CDR1 MDHEN and CDR2 SYDVKM. V trimming: 4 bases; J trimming: 7 bases; junction bases outside the gene matches: 7. This CDR3 contains 15 residues.

V gene TRBV5-1 combines with J gene TRBJ1-1; 10 positions agree with TRBD1. There are 13 residues in the CDR3. From germline, CDR1 is SGHRS and CDR2 YFSETQ. The junction had 4 bases not matched to a gene; V was cut back by 7 bases and J by 4 bases. The CDR3 region has the DNA TGCGCCAGCGGGACAGGGGTTGGCACTGAAGCTTTCTTT. It specifies CASGTGVGTEAFF.

The V call is TRBV25-1, the J call TRBJ1-4; 8 bases line up with TRBD1. Germline lookup yields CDR1 MGHDK and CDR2 SYGVNS. After removal of 5 bases from V and 8 bases from J, the junction contained 10 bases not matched to a gene. The CDR3 covers 15 residues. CDR3 region: CASSTAGTGDEKLFF. In DNA form, the CDR3 reads TGTGCCAGCAGTACTGCCGGGACAGGCGACGAAAAACTGTTTTTT.

The chain carries TRBV3-1 (or the pseudogene TRBV3-2) and TRBJ2-3, with 8 bases aligning to TRBD2. The CDR3 consists of 16 residues. Germline trimming cut 3 bases from V and 2 bases from J; bases unmatched to any gene: 7. Germline values: CDR1 LGHDT, CDR2 YNNKEL (reference sequence). Here the CDR3 reads CASSQRTSKFTDTQYF. The CDR3 nucleotides are TGTGCCAGCAGCCAGAGGACTAGCAAATTCACAGATACGCAGTATTTT.

The chain carries TRBV25-1 and TRBJ1-3, with D hard to call. Germline CDR1 reads MGHDK; CDR2 reads SYGVNS. This CDR3 region has 18 residues. V was trimmed by 0 bases and J by 1 base, leaving 16 bases between them. The CDR3 coding sequence is TGTGCCAGCAGTGAATATTTCATTAGGGAGCTATCTGGAAACACCATATATTTT. It translates to CASSEYFIRELSGNTIYF.

The J gene is TRBJ2-2, the V gene TRBV27; D possibly corresponds to TRBD2 (5 bases). Germline lookup yields CDR1 MNHEY and CDR2 SMNVEV (reference sequence). The length of the CDR3 is 13 residues. Between the trimmed V and J ends, which lost 5 bases and 1 base, there was a span of 5 bases. The chain's CDR3 is CASSEGNTGELFF. CDR3 DNA sequence: TGTGCCAGCAGTGAGGGGAACACCGGGGAGCTGTTTTTT.

This clone was counted only a few times. The chain links TRBV19 to TRBJ1-3, with D maybe TRBD1 (5 bases). The CDR3 sequence is 14 residues long. The V gene's germline CDR1 is LNHDA and CDR2 SQIVND (reference sequence). V lost 6 bases and J 3 bases, leaving 12 bases between the germline ends. DNA for the CDR3: TGTGCCAGTAGCCATAAGACAGTTGGAAACACCATATATTTT. Amino acid sequence: CASSHKTVGNTIYF.

This clone occurred once. This chain connects TRBV6-1 to TRBJ1-5, with 7 bases matching TRBD1. The CDR3 is 15 residues long. CDR1 is MNHNS, CDR2 SASEGT, per germline. Trimming cost V 0 bases and J 4 bases; bases outside gene matches: 3. CDR3 loop: CASSEARQGNQPQHF. The DNA of the CDR3 is TGTGCCAGCAGTGAAGCGCGACAGGGAAATCAGCCCCAGCATTTT.

This clone has only one observation. The chain uses TRBV6-2 or TRBV6-3 and TRBJ1-1; D ambiguous. V lost 4 bases, J lost 0 bases, and 9 bases lay in between. Per the germline V gene, CDR1 is MNHEY and CDR2 is SVGEGT. This CDR3 is built from 14 residues. DNA for the CDR3: TGTGCCAGCAGTTTTTACATGTTGAACACTGAAGCTTTCTTT. Residues: CASSFYMLNTEAFF.

The genes are TRBV21-1 and TRBJ2-1; TRBD2 is taken as the D call from the table, unchecked against the DNA. TRBV21-1 is deemed a pseudogene. The CDR3 runs 15 residues. CDR3 amino acids: CASSKVGGLVYEQFF. Written as DNA, the CDR3 is TGTGCCAGCAGCAAAGTGGGGGGGTTGGTATATGAGCAGTTCTTC.

The rearrangement links TRBV4-1 to TRBJ1-4; possibly TRBD1 for D (5 bases). The CDR3 is 14 amino acids. The germline V and J ends were trimmed by 0 bases and 8 bases, with 10 bases remaining between them. Per germline, CDR1 MGHRA and CDR2 YSYEKL. The CDR3 spells CASSQEQVWEKLFF. CDR3 in DNA: TGCGCCAGCAGCCAAGAACAGGTCTGGGAAAAACTGTTTTTT.